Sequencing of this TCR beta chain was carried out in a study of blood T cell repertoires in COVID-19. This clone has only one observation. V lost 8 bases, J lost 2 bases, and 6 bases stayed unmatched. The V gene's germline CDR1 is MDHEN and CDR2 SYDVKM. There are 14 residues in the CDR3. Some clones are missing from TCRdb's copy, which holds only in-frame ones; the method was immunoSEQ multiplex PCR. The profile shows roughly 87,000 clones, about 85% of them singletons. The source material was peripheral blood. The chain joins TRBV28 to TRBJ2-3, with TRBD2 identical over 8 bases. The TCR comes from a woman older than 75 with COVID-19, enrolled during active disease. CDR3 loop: CASLVAGSTDTQYF. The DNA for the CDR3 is TGTGCCAGCCTAGTAGCGGGATCCACAGATACGCAGTATTTT. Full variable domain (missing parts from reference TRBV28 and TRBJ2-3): DVKVTQSSRYLVKRTGEKVFLECVQDMDHENMFWYRQDPGLGLRLIYFSYDVKMKEKGDIPEGYSVSREKKERFSLILESASTNQTSMYLCASLVAGSTDTQYFGPGTRLTVL.